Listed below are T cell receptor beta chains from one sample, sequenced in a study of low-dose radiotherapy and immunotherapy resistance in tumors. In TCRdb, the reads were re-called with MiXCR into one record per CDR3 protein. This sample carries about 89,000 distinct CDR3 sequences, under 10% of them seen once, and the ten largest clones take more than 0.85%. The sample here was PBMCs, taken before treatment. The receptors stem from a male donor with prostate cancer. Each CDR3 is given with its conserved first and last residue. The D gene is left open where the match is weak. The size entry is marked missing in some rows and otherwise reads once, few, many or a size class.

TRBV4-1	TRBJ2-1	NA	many	TGCGCCAGCAGCCAGGTAGACATTTTCTCCTACAATGAGCAGTTCTTC	CASSQVDIFSYNEQFF
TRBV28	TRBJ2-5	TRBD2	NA	TGTGCCAGCAGAGGCGGGGGGTGGCAAGAGACCCAGTACTTC	CASRGGGWQETQYF
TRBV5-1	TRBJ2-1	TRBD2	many	TGCGCCAGCAGCTTGGGACTAGCGGGAGATGAGCAGTTCTTC	CASSLGLAGDEQFF
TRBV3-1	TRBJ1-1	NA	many	TGTGCCAGCAGCCCGGCGAACCTGAACACTGAAGCTTTCTTT	CASSPANLNTEAFF
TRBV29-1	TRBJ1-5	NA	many	TGCAGCGTTATGGACCCGGGATCGCCCCAGCATTTT	CSVMDPGSPQHF
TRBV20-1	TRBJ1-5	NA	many	TGCAGTGCGGATGGGGGCGTCGGCAATCAGCCCCAGCATTTT	CSADGGVGNQPQHF
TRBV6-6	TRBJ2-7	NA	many	TGTGCCAGCAGTTACTCCCGGGACCACGCCTACGAGCAGTACTTC	CASSYSRDHAYEQYF
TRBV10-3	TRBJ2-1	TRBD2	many	TGTGCCATCAAGAATAGCGGGAGTTCCTACAATGAGCAGTTCTTC	CAIKNSGSSYNEQFF
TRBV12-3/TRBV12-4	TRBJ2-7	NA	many	TGTGCCAGCAGTCTAGTACAGTACGAGCAGTACTTC	CASSLVQYEQYF
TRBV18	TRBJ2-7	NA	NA	TGTGCCAGCTCACCACGGAACTACGAGCAGTACTTC	CASSPRNYEQYF
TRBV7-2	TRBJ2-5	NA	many	TGTGCCAGCAGCATGAAAGAGACCCAGTACTTC	CASSMKETQYF
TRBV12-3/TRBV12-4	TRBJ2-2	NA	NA	TGTGCCAGCATGGCACGGACTATAACCGGGGAGCTGTTTTTT	CASMARTITGELFF
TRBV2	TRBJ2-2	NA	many	TGTGCCAGCAGTAAAACCGAAAACAGGTTGGGCAACACCGGGGAGCTGTTTTTT	CASSKTENRLGNTGELFF
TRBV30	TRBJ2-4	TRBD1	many	TGTGCCTGGAGTCCCGGGACAGGGCAAAACATTCAGTACTTC	CAWSPGTGQNIQYF
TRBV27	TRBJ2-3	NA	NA	TGTGCCAGCAGTCATCACCCTGGGGCCGGGACAGATACGCAGTATTTT	CASSHHPGAGTDTQYF
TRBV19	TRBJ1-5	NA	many	TGTGCCAGTAGTTATAACGGGCGGGATAGCAATCAGCCCCAGCATTTT	CASSYNGRDSNQPQHF
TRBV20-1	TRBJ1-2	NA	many	TGCAGTGCTAGATTCCGAGGCCCCCAGGACTATGGCTACACCTTC	CSARFRGPQDYGYTF
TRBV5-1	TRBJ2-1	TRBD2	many	TGCGCCAGTTCACTAGCGACCGTCAATGAGCAGTTCTTC	CASSLATVNEQFF
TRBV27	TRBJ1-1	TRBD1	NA	TGTGCCAGCAGTCCGAAAGGGGGCTTAAGGGCTGAAGCTTTCTTT	CASSPKGGLRAEAFF
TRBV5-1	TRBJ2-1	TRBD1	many	TGCGCCAGCAGCCCGGGACAGCTTAAGAACAATGAGCAGTTCTTC	CASSPGQLKNNEQFF
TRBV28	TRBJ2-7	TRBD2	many	TGTGCCAGCAGTTTAGCGGGAGAGGCCTACGAGCAGTACTTC	CASSLAGEAYEQYF
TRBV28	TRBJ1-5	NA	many	TGTGCCAGCAGACAACAGGTTAGCAATCAGCCCCAGCATTTT	CASRQQVSNQPQHF
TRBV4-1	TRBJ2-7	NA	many	TGCGCCAGCAGCCCAGGGGGGGTCGTTTCCTACGAGCAGTACTTC	CASSPGGVVSYEQYF
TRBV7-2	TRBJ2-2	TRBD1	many	TGTGCCAGCAGCCCGTGGACAGGCCCCGGGGAGCTGTTTTTT	CASSPWTGPGELFF
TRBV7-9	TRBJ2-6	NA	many	TGTGCCAGCAGCTTAGAGAGGGCCAACGTCCTGACTTTC	CASSLERANVLTF
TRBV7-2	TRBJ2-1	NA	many	TGTGCCAGCAGCTTAATAGGTCGCAGCTCCTACAATGAGCAGTTCTTC	CASSLIGRSSYNEQFF
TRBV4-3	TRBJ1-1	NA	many	TGCGCCAGCAGCCAAACAGCCGCCCTGAAGGGAGCTTTCTTT	CASSQTAALKGAFF
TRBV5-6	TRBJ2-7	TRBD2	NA	TGTGCCAGCAGCTTGGCCGGACTAGCGGGAGTTGGTGAGCAGTACTTC	CASSLAGLAGVGEQYF
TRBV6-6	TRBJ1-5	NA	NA	TGTGCCAGCAGTCGGGACCGCTTGGGGAATCAGCCCCAGCATTTT	CASSRDRLGNQPQHF
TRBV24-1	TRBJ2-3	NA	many	TGTGCCACCAGTGCCGGCCCAGATACGCAGTATTTT	CATSAGPDTQYF
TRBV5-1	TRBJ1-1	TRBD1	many	TGCGCCAGCAGCTTGGACAGGGGGCCTCTGAACACTGAAGCTTTCTTT	CASSLDRGPLNTEAFF
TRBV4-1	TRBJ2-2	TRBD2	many	TGCGCCAGCAGCCTCACCTTAGCGGGACGAACCGGGGAGCTGTTTTTT	CASSLTLAGRTGELFF
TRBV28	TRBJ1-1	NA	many	TGTGCCAGCAGCCGGAGGTCGGGAGCTTTCTTT	CASSRRSGAFF
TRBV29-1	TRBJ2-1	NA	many	TGCAGCGTCCCAAAGGAGGGCAGCGGTCTGTCCTACAATGAGCAGTTCTTC	CSVPKEGSGLSYNEQFF
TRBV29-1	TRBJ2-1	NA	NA	TGCAGCGTTCGCGGGAGAGGGGGGTCCAATGAGCAGTTCTTC	CSVRGRGGSNEQFF
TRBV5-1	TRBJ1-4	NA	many	TGCGCCAGCACCGCCCGGTACCTCCAGGACGGCGAAAAACTGTTTTTT	CASTARYLQDGEKLFF
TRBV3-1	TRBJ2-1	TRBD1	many	TGTGCCAGCAGCTGGGGACAGTTAGAGTTCTACAATGAGCAGTTCTTC	CASSWGQLEFYNEQFF
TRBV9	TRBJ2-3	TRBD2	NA	TGTGCCAGCAGCGTTGACGGGGGGAGGGCAGATACGCAGTATTTT	CASSVDGGRADTQYF
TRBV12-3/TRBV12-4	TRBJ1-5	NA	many	TGTGCCAGCAGTCCACTGAATAGCAATCAGCCCCAGCATTTT	CASSPLNSNQPQHF
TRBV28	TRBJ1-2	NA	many	TGTGCCAGCTCCTCAGGGGCCCAAAGCAAGGGATACACCTTC	CASSSGAQSKGYTF
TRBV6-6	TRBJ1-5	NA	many	TGTGCCAGCAGTTACTCGGAAGGGTTTCAGCCCCAGCATTTT	CASSYSEGFQPQHF
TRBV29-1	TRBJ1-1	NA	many	TGCAGCGCTAGACAGAACACTGAAGCTTTCTTT	CSARQNTEAFF
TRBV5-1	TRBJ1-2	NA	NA	TGCGCCAGCAGCTTGGCCCAGACAACGGGAGGCTACACCTTC	CASSLAQTTGGYTF
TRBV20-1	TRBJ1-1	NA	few	TGCAGTGCGACCAGGGTCCTGAACACTGAAGCTTTCTTT	CSATRVLNTEAFF
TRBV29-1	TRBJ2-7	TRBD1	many	TGCAGCGCCGGGACAGGCACCGACTACGAGCAGTACTTC	CSAGTGTDYEQYF
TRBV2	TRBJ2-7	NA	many	TGTGCCAGCAACAAAGACCCCTACGAGCAGTACTTC	CASNKDPYEQYF
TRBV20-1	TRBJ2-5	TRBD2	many	TGCAGTGCTATTAGCGGGGCGGAAGAGACCCAGTACTTC	CSAISGAEETQYF
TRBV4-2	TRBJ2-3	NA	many	TGTGCCAGCAGCTCAAGCGTGGGGAGTCTGATAGATACGCAGTATTTT	CASSSSVGSLIDTQYF
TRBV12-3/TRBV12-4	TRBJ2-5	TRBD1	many	TGTGCCAGCAGTTTAGCGCAGGGGGCGGGGGAGACCCAGTACTTC	CASSLAQGAGETQYF
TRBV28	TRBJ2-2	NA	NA	TGTGCCAGCGGGGGGACAACGAGGGCCGGGGAGCTGTTTTTT	CASGGTTRAGELFF
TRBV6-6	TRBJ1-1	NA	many	TGTGCCAGCAGTTACCCGGACGCCGCTGAAGCTTTCTTT	CASSYPDAAEAFF
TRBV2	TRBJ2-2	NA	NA	NA	CASRDTGAGELFFF
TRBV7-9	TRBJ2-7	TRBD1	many	TGTGCCAGCAGCTTAGGAATATTGGGGACAGGGGGCTACGAGCAGTACTTC	CASSLGILGTGGYEQYF
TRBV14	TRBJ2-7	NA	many	TGTGCCAGCAGCCAAGATTGGCCGGGGTCCGTGGGCGGCGAGCAGTACTTC	CASSQDWPGSVGGEQYF
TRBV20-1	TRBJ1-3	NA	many	TGCAGTGCTAGCCCCAGCTCTGGAAACACCATATATTTT	CSASPSSGNTIYF
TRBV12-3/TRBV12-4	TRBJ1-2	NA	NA	TGTGCCAGCAGTTATAAGGGGAATTACTATGGCTACACCTTC	CASSYKGNYYGYTF
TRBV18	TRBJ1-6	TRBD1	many	TGTGCCAGCTCACCAGACAGGGGGCATGGTTCACCCCTCCACTTT	CASSPDRGHGSPLHF